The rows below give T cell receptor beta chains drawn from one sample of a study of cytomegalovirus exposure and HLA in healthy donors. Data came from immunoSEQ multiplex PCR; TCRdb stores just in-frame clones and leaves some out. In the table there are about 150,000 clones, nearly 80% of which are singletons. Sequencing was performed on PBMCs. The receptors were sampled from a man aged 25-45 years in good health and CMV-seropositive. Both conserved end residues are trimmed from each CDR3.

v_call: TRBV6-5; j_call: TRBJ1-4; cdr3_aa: ASGRASNEKLF
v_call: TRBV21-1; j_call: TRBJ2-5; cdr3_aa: ASSKDLAGGETQY
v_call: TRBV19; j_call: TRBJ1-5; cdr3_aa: ASSMRQTQPGPQH
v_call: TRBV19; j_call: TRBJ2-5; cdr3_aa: ASSIDVAQGGETQY
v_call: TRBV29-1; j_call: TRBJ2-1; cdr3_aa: SVAFFPSGSTNEQF
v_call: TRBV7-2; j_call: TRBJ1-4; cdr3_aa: ASSRQKWGVGEKLF
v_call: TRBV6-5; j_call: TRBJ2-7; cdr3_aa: ASSTSGLVSYEQY
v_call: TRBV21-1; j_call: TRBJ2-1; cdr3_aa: ASSKVVLDRNHNEQF
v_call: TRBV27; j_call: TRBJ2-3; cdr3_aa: ASIGGSGTDTQY
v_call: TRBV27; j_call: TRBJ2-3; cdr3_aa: ASSPLVSGRGVTDTQY
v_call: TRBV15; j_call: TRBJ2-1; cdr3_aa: ATSGLAGVGEQF